The clone carrying this TCR beta chain was observed a few times. Its matching antigen is unknown. This record belongs to a study of T cells in Graves' hyperthyroidism and ophthalmopathy. Study-level points and caveats: A model using 13 V-J features told ophthalmopathy apart from stable hyperthyroidism.

The germline V gene encodes CDR1 KGHDR and CDR2 SFDVKD. V was cut by 7 bases and J by 0 bases, with 11 bases left in between. CDR3 length equals 14 residues. Patients counted as stable if ophthalmopathy did not develop within 18 months. Hyperthyroidism in the patients, aged 18 to 65, was newly diagnosed and under 2 months in duration. Clinical symptoms, serum thyroxine, TRAb, thyroid ultrasound and orbital computed tomography established diagnosis. It was RNA transcripts that yielded the amplified TCR beta CDR3 regions. The primer set for the first-round RT-PCR of the TCR CDR3 was HTBI. MiXCR, applied by TCRdb to the multiplex PCR reads, yields one record per CDR3 protein. The repertoire has hundreds of thousands of distinct CDR3 sequences, about 12% of them found once; the top ten carry 9.2%.

The sample taken for sequencing was blood. This sequence was found in a woman between 18 and 29 years old with Graves' hyperthyroidism. The chain links TRBV24-1 to TRBJ1-1, with a weak D call TRBD1 (6 bases). CDR3 DNA: TGTGCCACCAGGGCAGGGGAAATGAACACTGAAGCTTTCTTT. As protein: CATRAGEMNTEAFF.